This passage covers 21 T cell receptor beta chains from one sample sequenced in a study of OX40 agonist ivuxolimab in advanced cancers. Sequencing was performed with immunoSEQ multiplex PCR; in TCRdb, only in-frame clones are kept and a portion is missing. The top ten clones hold under 4.5% of a sample with fewer than 70,000 clones, around 87% of them seen once. Sequenced here: CD4+ or CD8+ T cells sorted from blood, sampled in a trial of the OX40 agonist ivuxolimab. Receptors were obtained from an adult with an advanced solid tumor such as melanoma, head and neck, liver or kidney cancer.

The chain has TRBV6-5 and TRBJ1-3; unclear D gene. The V gene lost 0 bases and the J gene lost 3 bases, with 12 bases spanning the gap. Germline V CDR1 and CDR2: MNHEY, SVGAGI. The CDR3 sequence is 16 residues long. CDR3 protein: CASSYSVTDLGNTIYF. CDR3 sequence (DNA): TGTGCCAGCAGTTACTCCGTGACGGATCTTGGAAACACCATATATTTT.

V and J are TRBV29-1 and TRBJ2-7, with 7 bases identical to TRBD1. J gave up 3 bases and V 6 bases, and 14 bases lay outside the gene matches. In germline, CDR1 is SQVTM, CDR2 ANQGSEA. The CDR3 has 15 residues. This CDR3 reads CSVESTGTVSYEQYF. CDR3 sequence (DNA): TGCAGCGTAGAAAGTACCGGGACAGTTAGCTACGAGCAGTACTTC.

This clone was observed once. The rearrangement links TRBV4-1 to TRBJ1-1; weak D call: TRBD1 (5 bases). V lost 0 bases and J 10 bases, leaving 18 bases between the germline ends. Germline V CDR1 and CDR2: MGHRA, YSYEKL. The CDR3 length is 15 residues. For the CDR3, the DNA is TGCGCCAGCAGCCAAGATTTACAGGCGTCCATCAGAGCTTTCTTT. Translation: CASSQDLQASIRAFF.

This rearrangement joins TRBV5-8 to TRBJ2-3, with D possibly being TRBD1 (5 bases). Germline V lookup: CDR1 SGHTS, CDR2 YDEGEE. The CDR3 covers 14 residues. Trimming took 2 bases from V and 2 from J, leaving 9 bases between them. CDR3 amino acids: CASSFDRLTDTQYF. The CDR3, as DNA: TGTGCCAGCAGCTTTGACAGACTCACAGATACGCAGTATTTT.

The CDR3 nucleotides are TGTGCCAGCAGCTTAAAAGGGTCGGCCGACACCTTC. Encoded protein: CASSLKGSADTF. The chain carries TRBV11-2 and TRBJ1-2; D is uncertain. The V gene's germline CDR1 is SGHAT and CDR2 FQNNGV. V dropped 2 bases and J dropped 12 bases, with 13 bases sitting between them. The CDR3 contains 12 residues. Complete variable domain (other parts from reference TRBV11-2 and TRBJ1-2): EAGVAQSPRYKIIEKRQSVAFWCNPISGHATLYWYQQILGQGPKLLIQFQNNGVVDDSQLPKDRFSAERLKGVDSTLKIQPAKLEDSAVYLCASSLKGSADTFGSGTRLTVV.

The chain joins TRBV6-1 to TRBJ1-5; the D is unclear. The V gene's germline CDR1 is MNHNS and CDR2 SASEGT. The V end was cut by 8 bases, the J end by 1 base, with 12 bases between. The CDR3 totals 14 residues. The CDR3 nucleotides are TGTGCCAGCGACATCCGGGGAAGCAATCAGCCCCAGCATTTT. Encoded protein: CASDIRGSNQPQHF.

The V gene is TRBV7-8, the J gene TRBJ1-5; unclear D gene. Germline V gene data show CDR1 as SGHVS and CDR2 as FQNEAQ. The V end was cut by 5 bases, the J end by 5 bases, with 7 bases between. The CDR3 contains 12 residues. CDR3 sequence reads: CASSPWDQPQHF. Written as DNA, the CDR3 is TGTGCCAGCAGCCCTTGGGATCAGCCCCAGCATTTT.

This clone was seen once. This sequence joins TRBV5-4 and TRBJ1-4; D is uncertain. The CDR3 is made up of 13 amino acids. The V end was cut by 1 base, the J end by 4 bases, with 5 bases between. Per germline, CDR1 SGHNT and CDR2 YYREEE (reference sequence). CDR3 sequence (DNA): TGTGCCAGCAGCTTGAGGAATAATGAAAAACTGTTTTTT. Protein sequence: CASSLRNNEKLFF.

The genes are TRBV11-2 and TRBJ2-1, with a tentative D call TRBD2 (7 bases). V lost 5 bases and J 15 bases, leaving 26 bases between the germline ends. This CDR3 is 15 amino acids long. Germline CDR1 is SGHAT and CDR2 is FQNNGV. The DNA for the CDR3 is TGTGCCAGCAGCATCGGCCGGGGGCTGTTTGGGAGGGCGTTCTTC. Translating it yields CASSIGRGLFGRAFF. Complete variable domain (other parts from reference TRBV11-2 and TRBJ2-1): EAGVAQSPRYKIIEKRQSVAFWCNPISGHATLYWYQQILGQGPKLLIQFQNNGVVDDSQLPKDRFSAERLKGVDSTLKIQPAKLEDSAVYLCASSIGRGLFGRAFFGPGTRLTVL.

This chain connects TRBV27 to TRBJ2-5; the match to TRBD2 covers 12 bases. The CDR3 loop spans 16 amino acids. Per germline, CDR1 MNHEY and CDR2 SMNVEV (reference sequence). The ends lost 3 bases at V and 5 bases at J; junction bases unmatched: 7. CDR3 protein: CASSFGLAGGLETQYF. The CDR3 DNA reads as TGTGCCAGCAGTTTTGGGCTAGCGGGGGGGCTGGAGACCCAGTACTTC.

The V and J genes are TRBV6-6 and TRBJ1-5, with D unclear. The ends were cut back, 2 bases at V and 5 bases at J, with 10 bases in the middle. The CDR3 is 14 amino acids. The germline V gene has CDR1 MNHNY and CDR2 SVGAGI (reference sequence). The CDR3, as DNA: TGTGCCAGCAGTTACGGGCAGCCGGATCAGCCCCAGCATTTT. This sequence encodes CASSYGQPDQPQHF.

CDR3 DNA sequence: TGTGCCAGTAGTATCCTGATTAGCGGGGTGGGTAATGAGCAGTTCTTC. Protein sequence: CASSILISGVGNEQFF. The chain employs TRBV19 and TRBJ2-1; TRBD2 aligns across 8 bases. This CDR3 is 16 amino acids long. Germline V lookup: CDR1 LNHDA, CDR2 SQIVND (reference sequence). J gave up 7 bases and V 3 bases, and 11 bases lay outside the gene matches.

This rearrangement joins TRBV9 to TRBJ1-1; a weak D match, TRBD1 (5 bases). CDR1 SGDLS and CDR2 YYNGEE come from the germline V gene. This CDR3 region has 15 residues. V lost 4 bases, J lost 7 bases, and 20 bases lay in between. CDR3 region: CASSPYRTGEGEAFF. The CDR3 coding sequence is TGTGCCAGCAGCCCGTATAGGACGGGGGAGGGTGAAGCTTTCTTT.

The chain uses TRBV11-3 and TRBJ2-7; D uncertain. Trimming removed 6 bases from V and 2 bases from J, with 14 bases in between. The CDR3 loop spans 14 amino acids. The germline gives CDR1 SGHNT, CDR2 YENEEA. Here the CDR3 reads CASSKRAAPYEQYF. CDR3 sequence (DNA): TGTGCCAGCAGTAAACGGGCAGCACCCTACGAGCAGTACTTC.

The chain employs TRBV28 and TRBJ1-1, with D maybe TRBD1 (5 bases). V lost 4 bases to trimming and J lost 11 bases, with 14 bases between them. CDR1 and CDR2 from the germline V gene are MDHEN and SYDVKM. CDR3 length equals 12 residues. The CDR3 DNA is TGTGCCAGCAGTTCAGCCAGGGCAGGCGCTTTCTTT. This translates into CASSSARAGAFF.

The rearrangement links TRBV7-2 to TRBJ1-1; the match to TRBD1 covers 8 bases. CDR3 size: 15 residues. V lost 5 bases and J lost 0; bases outside the gene matches: 5. Germline values: CDR1 SGHTA, CDR2 FQGNSA. The CDR3 loop is CASSPNRGMNTEAFF. CDR3 bases: TGTGCCAGCAGCCCTAACAGGGGGATGAACACTGAAGCTTTCTTT.

Worth noting for this clone: This sample includes further DNA sequences coding for the same CDR3. The V gene is TRBV10-3, the J gene TRBJ1-5; TRBD1 matches 8 bases. CDR3 length equals 14 residues. V trimming: 4 bases; J trimming: 6 bases; junction bases outside the gene matches: 5. Looked up from germline, CDR1 is ENHRY and CDR2 is SYGVKD. CDR3 sequence (DNA): TGTGCCATCAGTGGAGGACAGGGAGGTCAGCCCCAGCATTTT. It is translated as CAISGGQGGQPQHF.

The CDR3 DNA reads TGTGCCAGCTCACCCGTGACACACACAGATACGCAGTATTTT. Translated, it gives CASSPVTHTDTQYF. The rearrangement joins TRBV18 to TRBJ2-3; D is ambiguous. The CDR3 spans 14 residues. CDR1 KGHSH and CDR2 LQKENI come from the germline V gene. V was trimmed by 3 bases and J by 2 bases, leaving 9 bases between them.

V and J are TRBV7-3 and TRBJ2-3, with a weak D call TRBD2 (6 bases). Trimming cost V 5 bases and J 0 bases, with 12 bases left between them. The CDR3 is made up of 15 amino acids. Germline V gene lookup returns CDR1 SGHTA and CDR2 FQGTGA. The CDR3 loop is CASSRIAASTDTQYF. DNA of the CDR3: TGTGCCAGCAGCCGAATAGCGGCTAGCACAGATACGCAGTATTTT.

The chain carries TRBV18 and TRBJ1-1; 7 positions agree with TRBD1. V dropped 2 bases and J dropped 2; count of bases not matched to a gene: 5. CDR1 and CDR2 (germline): KGHSH, LQKENI. This CDR3 is 15 amino acids long. CDR3 in DNA: TGTGCCAGCTCACCAATGGCAGGGGGTAACACTGAAGCTTTCTTT. Protein product: CASSPMAGGNTEAFF. The full variable domain, with the rest looked up from reference TRBV18 and TRBJ1-1, is NAGVMQNPRHLVRRRGQEARLRCSPMKGHSHVYWYRQLPEEGLKFMVYLQKENIIDESGMPKERFSAEFPKEGPSILRIQQVVRGDSAAYFCASSPMAGGNTEAFFGQGTRLTVV.

This clone has just one count. The CDR3 DNA is TGTGCCAGCAGTTTACGGAGGGGGCTGAACACTGAAGCTTTCTTT. It is translated as CASSLRRGLNTEAFF. The chain is built from TRBV28 and TRBJ1-1, with TRBD1 identical over 7 bases. The J segment lost 0 bases and the V segment lost 2 bases, leaving 3 bases of the junction unmatched. The CDR3 loop spans 15 amino acids. The V gene's germline CDR1 is MDHEN and CDR2 SYDVKM.